What follows describes a single T cell receptor beta chain. In the original workflow: Amplification with reference gene primers provided the estimates of nucleated cell counts. Clones were sequenced by immunoSEQ multiplex PCR, and TCRdb holds only the in-frame ones, with some missing. V, J and clone size are those of that table, while D and trimming were read from the DNA. The sample has some 400,000 clones, 90% seen once. These data come from a study of blood T cell repertoires in COVID-19. Study in general: The origin of the acute and convalescent COVID-19 samples was the United States, Italy and Spain. PBMCs, B-cell-depleted T cells, or T cells were the source of the cDNA or gDNA that made up the material.

Sample: peripheral blood. The clonotype originates from a man aged 18 to 29 with active or convalescent COVID-19.

CDR3 sequence (DNA): TGTGCCAGCAGTTTTCGGGCAGGGGACTATGGCTACACCTTC. Translation: CASSFRAGDYGYTF. The genes are TRBV27 and TRBJ1-2; D is perhaps TRBD1 (6 bases). Trimming stripped 3 bases from V and 3 bases from J, with 11 bases between. The length of the CDR3 is 14 residues. Germline values: CDR1 MNHEY, CDR2 SMNVEV (reference sequence).